Sequencing of this TCR beta chain was carried out in a study of PD-L1 blockade in urothelial cancer. The protocol was immunoSEQ multiplex PCR, while the TCRdb copy is restricted to in-frame clones and leaves out a portion. The table shows 40,000 or so clones, with more than 65% occurring only once. Specimen: PBMCs, collected around atezolizumab (anti-PD-L1) treatment. This TCR derives from a man between 65 and 85 years old with urothelial cancer.

DNA for the CDR3: TGTGCCAGCAGCTTAGTTGGCGGGACTAGTAATGAGCAGTTCTTC. It is translated as CASSLVGGTSNEQFF. The chain employs TRBV7-9 and TRBJ2-1, with 8 positions matching TRBD2. The germline gives CDR1 SEHNR, CDR2 FQNEAQ (reference sequence). V gave up 1 base and J gave up 7 bases; unmatched junction bases: 6. The CDR3 length is 15 residues. The full variable domain, completed using reference TRBV7-9 and TRBJ2-1, is DTGVSQNPRHKITKRGQNVTFRCDPISEHNRLYWYRQTLGQGPEFLTYFQNEAQLEKSRLLSDRFSAERPKGSFSTLEIQRTEQGDSAMYLCASSLVGGTSNEQFFGPGTRLTVL.